Following are 30 T cell receptor beta chains from one sample sequenced in a study of T cells in lung cancer brain metastases. Clones were read by immunoSEQ multiplex PCR, and TCRdb kept only the in-frame ones, dropping some. The sample records almost 2,500 clones, 75% to 95% being singletons. Sequencing was done on a sample of tumor tissue from a brain metastasis. These TCRs come from a man aged 65 to 85 with non-small cell lung cancer that had spread to the brain.

The chain links TRBV5-6 to TRBJ1-1; the match to TRBD1 covers 9 bases. CDR1 is SGHDT, CDR2 YYEEEE, per germline. The CDR3 length is 14 residues. The ends lost 2 bases at V and 5 bases at J; junction bases unmatched: 4. CDR3 nucleotides: TGTGCCAGCAGCTTCCGGGACAGGGCAACTGAAGCTTTCTTT. It translates to CASSFRDRATEAFF.

The chain is built from TRBV7-3 and TRBJ2-3; 12 nucleotides match TRBD2. The CDR3 spans 15 residues. J lost 6 bases, V lost 5 bases, and 6 bases had no gene match. From germline, CDR1 is SGHTA and CDR2 FQGTGA. The CDR3 region has the DNA TGTGCCAGCAGCCCGCTAGCGGGAGGGCCGGATACGCAGTATTTT. Translated: CASSPLAGGPDTQYF.

The gene calls are TRBV7-3 and TRBJ2-6, with D unclear. This CDR3 comprises 16 residues. V lost 4 bases to trimming and J lost 2 bases, with 12 bases between them. Per the germline V gene, CDR1 is SGHTA and CDR2 is FQGTGA. The CDR3 loop is CASSSRSRTGANVLTF. CDR3 sequence (DNA): TGTGCCAGCAGCTCCCGGTCGAGGACTGGGGCCAACGTCCTGACTTTC. Full variable domain (rest looked up from reference TRBV7-3 and TRBJ2-6): GAGVSQTPSNKVTEKGKYVELRCDPISGHTALYWYRQSLGQGPEFLIYFQGTGAADDSGLPNDRFFAVRPEGSVSTLKIQRTERGDSAVYLCASSSRSRTGANVLTFGAGSRLTVL.

About this clone itself: Other DNA sequences of this sample code for an identical CDR3. V is TRBV7-2 and J is TRBJ2-7, with 7 bases lining up with TRBD1. Trimming took 7 bases from V and 6 from J; bases not matched to a gene: 9. CDR3 length equals 13 residues. Germline CDR1 SGHTA, CDR2 FQGNSA. The chain's CDR3 is CASTKTGTGEQYF. For the CDR3, the DNA is TGTGCCAGCACCAAGACAGGGACCGGCGAGCAGTACTTC.

The chain uses TRBV5-1 and TRBJ2-1; 10 bases align to TRBD1. The CDR3 runs 15 residues. V was pared by 5 bases and J by 2 bases, with 4 bases of the junction left unmatched. CDR1 and CDR2 from the germline V gene are SGHRS and YFSETQ. The CDR3 nucleotides are TGCGCCAGCAGATCGGGACAGGGGACCTACAATGAGCAGTTCTTC. It translates to CASRSGQGTYNEQFF.

This chain links TRBV7-2 with TRBJ2-7, with D possibly being TRBD2 (5 bases). V shed 5 bases and J shed 3 bases, with 14 bases lying between them. The CDR3 runs 14 residues. The V gene's germline CDR1 is SGHTA and CDR2 FQGNSA. The CDR3 nucleotides are TGTGCCAGCAGCCGGGGTGCCGAGGGCTACGAGCAGTACTTC. Amino acid sequence: CASSRGAEGYEQYF.

The chain carries TRBV5-1 and TRBJ2-1; D remains ambiguous. The CDR3 is 14 residues long. Deletions cut 0 bases from V and 7 bases from J, with 11 bases between. The germline V gene encodes CDR1 SGHRS and CDR2 YFSETQ. CDR3 in DNA: TGCGCCAGCAGCTTGGAGCAGCTTTATAATGAGCAGTTCTTC. The encoded protein is CASSLEQLYNEQFF.

A remark on this clone: One junction end does not reproduce the germline sequence, and a read error may be involved. V gene TRBV9 combines with J gene TRBJ2-7; 11 bases agree with TRBD2. The germline CDR1 and CDR2 sequences are SGDLS and YYNGEE. The CDR3 has 16 residues. The CDR3 bases are TGTGCCAGTAGCGCTCTTGGGACTAGCGGCACCTACGAGCAGTACTTC. It encodes CASSALGTSGTYEQYF.

This clone came up once. The CDR3 nucleotides are TGTGCCAGCTCTGAGTTCGCCTTGAACACTGAAGCTTTCTTT. Residues: CASSEFALNTEAFF. The V gene is TRBV18, the J gene TRBJ1-1; D is ambiguous. The CDR3 is 14 amino acids. Germline loops: CDR1 KGHSH, CDR2 LQKENI. V lost 6 bases and J lost 0, with 11 bases in between.

The chain combines TRBV7-3 with TRBJ1-2; 8 positions agree with TRBD1. Germline values: CDR1 SGHTA, CDR2 FQGTGA. Trimming removed 2 bases from V and 0 bases from J; junction bases left unmatched: 2. The CDR3 is made up of 15 amino acids. In nucleotides, the CDR3 is TGTGCCAGCAGCTTAGGACAGGGAGCTAACTATGGCTACACCTTC. This encodes CASSLGQGANYGYTF.

This rearrangement joins TRBV28 to TRBJ1-1; D gene uncertain. This CDR3 spans 13 amino acids. The ends were cut back, 8 bases at V and 4 bases at J, with 14 bases in the middle. Looked up from germline, CDR1 is MDHEN and CDR2 is SYDVKM. CDR3 region: CASSGVRSTEAFF. The CDR3 DNA reads TGTGCCAGCTCGGGAGTGAGGAGCACTGAAGCTTTCTTT.

The genes are TRBV6-6 and TRBJ2-7, with D possibly TRBD2 on 6 matching bases. The germline gives CDR1 MNHNY, CDR2 SVGAGI (reference sequence). V lost 6 bases, J lost 2 bases, and 14 bases lay in between. The CDR3 is 14 amino acids. The CDR3 nucleotides read TGTGCCAGCAGCCGAGGGGACTTACCCTACGAGCAGTACTTC. Translating gives CASSRGDLPYEQYF.

The chain joins TRBV10-3 to TRBJ2-5; the D gene is possibly TRBD2 (5 bases). The germline CDR1 and CDR2 sequences are ENHRY and SYGVKD. This CDR3 is built from 16 residues. The V gene lost 6 bases and the J gene lost 2 bases, with 19 bases spanning the gap. The CDR3 nucleotides read TGTGCCATCAGCAGGCCTCTAGCAGGAGATCAAGAGACCCAGTACTTC. Amino acid sequence: CAISRPLAGDQETQYF.

This chain joins TRBV6-5 and TRBJ1-1, with 9 bases matching TRBD1. The junction had 7 bases not matched to a gene; V was cut back by 2 bases and J by 3 bases. The germline gives CDR1 MNHEY, CDR2 SVGAGI. The CDR3 spans 16 residues. CDR3: CASSYRDRGGYTEAFF. In DNA, the CDR3 is TGTGCCAGCAGTTACCGCGACAGGGGGGGGTACACTGAAGCTTTCTTT.

The CDR3: CASSLGGHGLYEQYF. CDR3 sequence (DNA): TGCGCCAGCAGCTTGGGCGGGCACGGGCTCTACGAGCAGTACTTC. The chain recombines TRBV5-1 with TRBJ2-7; a possible D gene is TRBD2 (5 bases). Germline-derived CDR1 and CDR2 are SGHRS and YFSETQ. The CDR3 loop spans 15 amino acids. V gave up 0 bases and J gave up 3 bases, with 13 bases separating them. Supplemented by reference TRBV5-1 and TRBJ2-7, the full variable domain reads KAGVTQTPRYLIKTRGQQVTLSCSPISGHRSVSWYQQTPGQGLQFLFEYFSETQRNKGNFPGRFSGRQFSNSRSEMNVSTLELGDSALYLCASSLGGHGLYEQYFGPGTRLTVT.

Concerning this clone itself: The junction departs from the called germline gene at one end, perhaps through a read error. The chain recombines TRBV28 with TRBJ1-2; D remains ambiguous. The CDR3 contains 11 residues. CDR1 is MDHEN, CDR2 SYDVKM, per germline. The CDR3 protein is CASSGRYGYIF. CDR3 coding DNA: TGTGCCAGCTCTGGGCGCTATGGCTACATCTTC.

The V gene is TRBV30, the J gene TRBJ1-6; possibly TRBD1 for D (6 bases). Germline V gene data show CDR1 as GTSNPN and CDR2 as SVGIG (reference sequence). The CDR3 runs to 13 residues. Trimming stripped 3 bases from V and 8 bases from J, with 11 bases between. The CDR3 here is CAWSRQADSPLHF. CDR3 nucleotides: TGTGCCTGGAGCAGACAGGCCGATTCACCCCTCCACTTT.

For the CDR3, the DNA is TGTGCCAGCAGCCAAGGATATAACAATGAGCAGTTCTTC. Encoded protein: CASSQGYNNEQFF. This chain links TRBV14 with TRBJ2-1, with D uncertain. Trimming cost V 1 base and J 5 bases, with 6 bases left between them. The germline V gene has CDR1 SGHDN and CDR2 FVKESK. This CDR3 has 13 amino acids.

The chain is built from TRBV4-3 and TRBJ2-1; 7 bases fit TRBD2. There are 17 residues in the CDR3. CDR1 LGHNA and CDR2 YSLEER come from the germline V gene. J lost 7 bases, V lost 0 bases, and 12 bases had no gene match. The CDR3 DNA follows: TGCGCCAGCAGCCAAGAAGGGGCGGGAGTGGCAGGAAATGAGCAGTTCTTC. It encodes CASSQEGAGVAGNEQFF.

This clone was detected only a few times. J is TRBJ2-5 and V is TRBV4-3, with 9 bases fitting TRBD2. The germline V gene encodes CDR1 LGHNA and CDR2 YSLEER. V shed 0 bases and J 3 bases; nucleotides not matched to a gene: 8. The CDR3 has 17 amino acids. The CDR3 loop reads CASSQDLSGTSKETQYF. The CDR3 DNA is TGCGCCAGCAGCCAAGATCTCTCCGGGACTAGCAAAGAGACCCAGTACTTC.

The V and J genes are TRBV11-2 and TRBJ2-1; the D is unclear. V shed 0 bases and J shed 0 bases, with 6 bases lying between them. The germline V gene encodes CDR1 SGHAT and CDR2 FQNNGV. CDR3 length: 15 amino acids. The CDR3 loop reads CASSLDRSSYNEQFF. The CDR3 DNA follows: TGTGCCAGCAGCTTAGACAGGAGCTCCTACAATGAGCAGTTCTTC.

The chain combines TRBV5-5 with TRBJ2-2, with 12 bases aligning to TRBD2. V trimming: 3 bases; J trimming: 4 bases; junction bases outside the gene matches: 7. The germline CDR1 and CDR2 sequences are SGHKS and YYEKEE (reference sequence). The CDR3 is 17 residues long. The CDR3: CASSWGLAGGCTGELFF. The CDR3 DNA sequence: TGTGCCAGCAGCTGGGGCCTAGCGGGGGGGTGCACCGGGGAGCTGTTTTTT.

The chain has TRBV19 and TRBJ2-6; tentatively, D is TRBD1 or TRBD2 (5 bases each). V lost 3 bases and J 0 bases, leaving 9 bases between the germline ends. This CDR3 has 16 amino acids. Germline V gives CDR1 LNHDA, CDR2 SQIVND (reference sequence). The CDR3 protein is CASSIGTTSGANVLTF. CDR3 sequence (DNA): TGTGCCAGTAGTATCGGGACCACCTCTGGGGCCAACGTCCTGACTTTC.

This clone was recorded a few times. The same CDR3 can be traced to other DNA sequences in this sample. The chain links TRBV19 to TRBJ2-3; perhaps TRBD1 as D (5 bases). Germline CDR1 LNHDA, CDR2 SQIVND (reference sequence). The V gene lost 5 bases and the J gene lost 3 bases, with 12 bases spanning the gap. The CDR3 extends over 14 amino acids. The CDR3 DNA reads TGTGCCAGTAGTTCGCAGGGCAGGACAGATACGCAGTATTTT. Protein: CASSSQGRTDTQYF.

The gene calls are TRBV29-1 and TRBJ2-5, with TRBD1 matching 9 bases. CDR1 SQVTM and CDR2 ANQGSEA come from the germline V gene. The CDR3 contains 13 residues. V lost 7 bases, J lost 1 base, and 4 bases stayed unmatched. CDR3 region: CSAGQGTQETQYF. The CDR3 DNA reads as TGCAGCGCCGGACAGGGGACCCAAGAGACCCAGTACTTC.

The genes are TRBV5-1 and TRBJ2-3, with D maybe TRBD1 (5 bases). Germline CDR1 and CDR2: SGHRS and YFSETQ. The CDR3 has 16 amino acids. V was trimmed by 1 base and J by 1 base, leaving 13 bases between them. The CDR3 is CASSLNGRAGTDTQYF. CDR3 nucleotide sequence: TGCGCCAGCAGCTTGAACGGCAGGGCCGGCACAGATACGCAGTATTTT. Filled out from reference TRBV5-1 and TRBJ2-3, the complete variable domain reads KAGVTQTPRYLIKTRGQQVTLSCSPISGHRSVSWYQQTPGQGLQFLFEYFSETQRNKGNFPGRFSGRQFSNSRSEMNVSTLELGDSALYLCASSLNGRAGTDTQYFGPGTRLTVL.

This rearrangement joins TRBV30 to TRBJ1-2; unclear D gene. CDR1 is GTSNPN and CDR2 is SVGIG in the germline V gene (reference sequence). The length of the CDR3 is 10 residues. The CDR3 sequence is CVCFQDGYTF. DNA for the CDR3: TGTGTCTGTTTCCAAGATGGCTACACCTTC.

The J gene is TRBJ1-1, the V gene TRBV5-4, with D perhaps matching TRBD1 (5 bases). Germline V gene sequence: CDR1 SGHNT, CDR2 YYREEE (reference sequence). V was pared by 3 bases and J by 3 bases, with 27 bases between. CDR3 length: 19 amino acids. For the CDR3, the DNA is TGTGCCAGCAGCTCCTTGGTGTTCCGAGGGACTCTTCCCGACACTGAAGCTTTCTTT. Its protein is CASSSLVFRGTLPDTEAFF.

The chain combines TRBV7-2 with TRBJ1-5, with TRBD1 identical over 8 bases. Germline V lookup: CDR1 SGHTA, CDR2 FQGNSA. With V trimmed by 5 bases and J by 8 bases, 2 bases remained unmatched. The CDR3 is 12 residues long. The CDR3 here is CASSMDREPQHF. In DNA, the CDR3 is TGTGCCAGCAGCATGGACAGGGAGCCCCAGCATTTT.

The chain links TRBV4-2 to TRBJ2-3, with 9 bases lining up with TRBD2. Germline lookup yields CDR1 LGHNA and CDR2 YNFKEQ. V was pared by 6 bases and J by 6 bases, with 7 bases of the junction left unmatched. CDR3 length equals 14 residues. The CDR3 bases are TGTGCCAGCAGGGGGGGAAGCGGGGGGGATACGCAGTATTTT. The encoded protein is CASRGGSGGDTQYF.